This is a list of T cell receptor beta chains from one sample in a study of blood T cell repertoires in COVID-19. Assay used: immunoSEQ multiplex PCR; TCRdb lists only in-frame clones, some missing. The table shows over 110,000 clones, with around 80% occurring only once. Sequenced: peripheral blood. These receptors came from a man aged 70-80 years who had recovered from COVID-19. CDR3s include the opening cysteine and the closing phenylalanine or tryptophan. A D gene is named only where the DNA matches it firmly. Clone sizes are given selectively: once, few, many, or a class where the clone is expanded.

d_call: .
v_call: TRBV12-5
j_call: TRBJ2-3
cdr3_length: 15
clone_size: .
cdr3_nt: TGTGCTAGTGGTTTGCCCCTGACAGGCGGTGCTACGCAGTATTTT
cdr3_aa: CASGLPLTGGATQYF

d_call: TRBD1
v_call: TRBV19
j_call: TRBJ1-6
cdr3_length: 14
clone_size: .
cdr3_nt: TGTGCCAGTAGTCCGGGACAGGGCTCTTTTCCCCTCCACTTT
cdr3_aa: CASSPGQGSFPLHF

d_call: .
v_call: TRBV5-1
j_call: TRBJ2-3
cdr3_length: 15
clone_size: .
cdr3_nt: TGCGCCAGCAGCTCCTTGCGGGAATTGGCAGATACGCAGTATTTT
cdr3_aa: CASSSLRELADTQYF

d_call: TRBD1
v_call: TRBV2
j_call: TRBJ2-5
cdr3_length: 14
clone_size: .
cdr3_nt: TGTGCCAGCAGGGGGACAGGGGCGGGAGAGACCCAGTACTTC
cdr3_aa: CASRGTGAGETQYF

d_call: TRBD2
v_call: TRBV19
j_call: TRBJ2-3
cdr3_length: 15
clone_size: .
cdr3_nt: TGTGCCAGTAGTTTATCGGGCGGGAGCGCAGATACGCAGTATTTT
cdr3_aa: CASSLSGGSADTQYF

d_call: TRBD2
v_call: TRBV19
j_call: TRBJ2-3
cdr3_length: 15
clone_size: few
cdr3_nt: TGTGCCAGTAGTTCCGGGACTACTAAGGCAGATACGCAGTATTTT
cdr3_aa: CASSSGTTKADTQYF

d_call: TRBD1
v_call: TRBV30
j_call: TRBJ1-4
cdr3_length: 18
clone_size: .
cdr3_nt: TGTGCCTGGGGGGGTGGAAGGACAGGCCTTGCAACTAATGAAAAACTGTTTTTT
cdr3_aa: CAWGGGRTGLATNEKLFF

d_call: TRBD1
v_call: TRBV5-5
j_call: TRBJ2-7
cdr3_length: 15
clone_size: .
cdr3_nt: TGTGCCAGCAGCTCCCTGGGACAGGGGGCTCACGAGCAGTACTTC
cdr3_aa: CASSSLGQGAHEQYF

d_call: .
v_call: TRBV18
j_call: TRBJ2-7
cdr3_length: 12
clone_size: .
cdr3_nt: TGTGCCAGCTCACCAGAGTCCTACGAGCAGTACTTC
cdr3_aa: CASSPESYEQYF

d_call: .
v_call: TRBV7-9
j_call: TRBJ2-2
cdr3_length: 15
clone_size: .
cdr3_nt: TGTGCCAGCAGCTTAGCGACGGGATTCTCCGGGGAGCTGTTTTTT
cdr3_aa: CASSLATGFSGELFF

d_call: TRBD1
v_call: TRBV19
j_call: TRBJ1-4
cdr3_length: 16
clone_size: .
cdr3_nt: TGTGCCAGTAGTATAGGAGGAACAGGGGGAAAAGAAAAACTGTTTTTT
cdr3_aa: CASSIGGTGGKEKLFF

d_call: .
v_call: TRBV11-2
j_call: TRBJ2-5
cdr3_length: 14
clone_size: .
cdr3_nt: TGTGCCAGCAGCCGACAGGTGCGTCAAGAGACCCAGTACTTC
cdr3_aa: CASSRQVRQETQYF

d_call: .
v_call: TRBV6-1
j_call: TRBJ1-1
cdr3_length: 11
clone_size: .
cdr3_nt: TGTGCCAGCAGTGACAGTACTGAAGCTTTCTTT
cdr3_aa: CASSDSTEAFF

d_call: TRBD2
v_call: TRBV13
j_call: TRBJ2-7
cdr3_length: 15
clone_size: .
cdr3_nt: TGTGCCAGCAGCTCCCTGGGGAGCGGGAGAACCGAGCAGTACTTC
cdr3_aa: CASSSLGSGRTEQYF

d_call: .
v_call: TRBV27
j_call: TRBJ2-7
cdr3_length: 12
clone_size: few
cdr3_nt: TGTGCCAGCAGTTTGGGCGGGTACGAGCAGTACTTC
cdr3_aa: CASSLGGYEQYF

d_call: TRBD1
v_call: TRBV28
j_call: TRBJ1-5
cdr3_length: 15
clone_size: .
cdr3_nt: TGTGCCAGCCGAGGGATAGGGGGCGGGAATCAGCCCCAGCATTTT
cdr3_aa: CASRGIGGGNQPQHF

d_call: .
v_call: TRBV5-4
j_call: TRBJ2-7
cdr3_length: 14
clone_size: .
cdr3_nt: TGTGCCAGCAGCTTTCGGGACACCTTTGACGAGCAGTACTTC
cdr3_aa: CASSFRDTFDEQYF

d_call: .
v_call: TRBV5-1
j_call: TRBJ2-1
cdr3_length: 15
clone_size: .
cdr3_nt: TGCGCCAGCAGCCCGAGTATCAGGGTAGACAATGAGCAGTTCTTC
cdr3_aa: CASSPSIRVDNEQFF

d_call: .
v_call: TRBV10-3
j_call: TRBJ2-7
cdr3_length: 13
clone_size: .
cdr3_nt: TGTGCCATCAGTGATTTTAGGGGGTACGAGCAGTACTTC
cdr3_aa: CAISDFRGYEQYF

d_call: .
v_call: TRBV30
j_call: TRBJ1-2
cdr3_length: 13
clone_size: .
cdr3_nt: TGTGCCTGGAGTGTTTCCTCTAACTATGGCTACACCTTC
cdr3_aa: CAWSVSSNYGYTF

d_call: TRBD2
v_call: TRBV10-2
j_call: TRBJ2-1
cdr3_length: 15
clone_size: medium-sized
cdr3_nt: TGCGCCAGCCAGGGACTAGCGACAGAATACAATGAGCAGTTCTTC
cdr3_aa: CASQGLATEYNEQFF

d_call: .
v_call: TRBV20-1
j_call: TRBJ1-1
cdr3_length: 14
clone_size: .
cdr3_nt: TGCAGTGCTAGTGCTCGGGGTAGGGACACTGAAGCTTTCTTT
cdr3_aa: CSASARGRDTEAFF

d_call: TRBD1
v_call: TRBV2
j_call: TRBJ2-7
cdr3_length: 16
clone_size: .
cdr3_nt: TGTGCCAGCAGGACAGGGGCGCTAGTATTAACCTACGAGCAGTACTTC
cdr3_aa: CASRTGALVLTYEQYF

d_call: .
v_call: TRBV20-1
j_call: TRBJ2-5
cdr3_length: 13
clone_size: .
cdr3_nt: TGCAGTGCTAGTCAGGGAGGACAAGAGACCCAGTACTTC
cdr3_aa: CSASQGGQETQYF

d_call: TRBD2
v_call: TRBV9
j_call: TRBJ2-2
cdr3_length: 15
clone_size: .
cdr3_nt: TGTGCCAGCAGCCCCCGGGAGGGGTACACCGGGGAGCTGTTTTTT
cdr3_aa: CASSPREGYTGELFF

d_call: .
v_call: TRBV6-5
j_call: TRBJ1-2
cdr3_length: 15
clone_size: .
cdr3_nt: TGTGCCAGCAGGATACCAGGGATTAGGAACTATGGCTACACCTTC
cdr3_aa: CASRIPGIRNYGYTF

d_call: TRBD2
v_call: TRBV20-1
j_call: TRBJ2-3
cdr3_length: 18
clone_size: .
cdr3_nt: TGCAGTGCTAGTGGGTGGTCGCGGGAGGGCCCAATCGCAGATACGCAGTATTTT
cdr3_aa: CSASGWSREGPIADTQYF

d_call: .
v_call: TRBV6-4
j_call: TRBJ2-1
cdr3_length: 15
clone_size: .
cdr3_nt: TGTGCCAGCAGTGAAACCTTAGCGGCTCTCGAGGAGCAGTTCTTC
cdr3_aa: CASSETLAALEEQFF

d_call: .
v_call: TRBV3-1/TRBV3-2
j_call: TRBJ2-4
cdr3_length: 18
clone_size: .
cdr3_nt: TGTGCCAGCAGCCAAAATGTCGGGGGCGGGAGTGTCAAAAACATTCAGTACTTC
cdr3_aa: CASSQNVGGGSVKNIQYF

d_call: .
v_call: TRBV5-8
j_call: TRBJ2-7
cdr3_length: 13
clone_size: .
cdr3_nt: TGTGCCAGCAGCTTGGGCTGGGAGAGGGAGCAGTACTTC
cdr3_aa: CASSLGWEREQYF

d_call: TRBD2
v_call: TRBV5-1
j_call: TRBJ2-1
cdr3_length: 18
clone_size: .
cdr3_nt: TGCGCCAGCAGTTCGGGGCCTAGCGGGAGTCCGCACTACAATGAGCAGTTCTTC
cdr3_aa: CASSSGPSGSPHYNEQFF

d_call: TRBD1
v_call: TRBV9
j_call: TRBJ1-6
cdr3_length: 15
clone_size: few
cdr3_nt: TGTGCCAGCAGCGGACAGGGATCGGAAAATTCACCCCTCCACTTT
cdr3_aa: CASSGQGSENSPLHF

d_call: TRBD2
v_call: TRBV27
j_call: TRBJ2-3
cdr3_length: 17
clone_size: .
cdr3_nt: TGTGCCAGCAGTTCCCCCGGATTGCGGGAGGGCACAGATACGCAGTATTTT
cdr3_aa: CASSSPGLREGTDTQYF

d_call: .
v_call: TRBV25-1
j_call: TRBJ2-7
cdr3_length: 13
clone_size: .
cdr3_nt: TGTGCCAGCGGCGGCCCTGGATCCTACGAGCAGTACTTC
cdr3_aa: CASGGPGSYEQYF

d_call: TRBD2
v_call: TRBV5-4
j_call: TRBJ2-3
cdr3_length: 15
clone_size: .
cdr3_nt: TGTGCCAGCAGTTACCCCAGCGGGAGATCAGATACGCAGTATTTT
cdr3_aa: CASSYPSGRSDTQYF

d_call: TRBD1
v_call: TRBV4-1
j_call: TRBJ1-1
cdr3_length: 16
clone_size: .
cdr3_nt: TGCGCCAGCAGCCAGGCCGGGACAGCGATGAACACTGAAGCTTTCTTT
cdr3_aa: CASSQAGTAMNTEAFF

d_call: .
v_call: TRBV7-8
j_call: TRBJ1-5
cdr3_length: 15
clone_size: .
cdr3_nt: TGTGCCAGCAGCTTAGGACCGGGAGTAAGTCAGCCCCAGCATTTT
cdr3_aa: CASSLGPGVSQPQHF

d_call: .
v_call: TRBV6-6
j_call: TRBJ1-3
cdr3_length: 13
clone_size: .
cdr3_nt: TGTGCCAGCAGTTACGAGCCGGGAAACACCATATATTTT
cdr3_aa: CASSYEPGNTIYF

d_call: .
v_call: TRBV20-1
j_call: TRBJ1-5
cdr3_length: 13
clone_size: .
cdr3_nt: TGCAGTGCTAGTGTGCAGAAGAATCAGCCCCAGCATTTT
cdr3_aa: CSASVQKNQPQHF

d_call: TRBD1
v_call: TRBV11-2
j_call: TRBJ2-1
cdr3_length: 15
clone_size: .
cdr3_nt: TGTGCCAGCAGCTTAGGTCGGCAGGGGGCCAATGAGCAGTTCTTC
cdr3_aa: CASSLGRQGANEQFF

d_call: TRBD1
v_call: TRBV10-3
j_call: TRBJ1-1
cdr3_length: 15
clone_size: .
cdr3_nt: TGTGCCATCACCTGGAGGACAGGCATGAACACTGAAGCTTTCTTT
cdr3_aa: CAITWRTGMNTEAFF

d_call: .
v_call: TRBV9
j_call: TRBJ2-7
cdr3_length: 13
clone_size: .
cdr3_nt: TGTGCCAGCAGCCGGGACACCTCCTACGAGCAGTACTTC
cdr3_aa: CASSRDTSYEQYF

d_call: .
v_call: TRBV4-2
j_call: TRBJ2-4
cdr3_length: 14
clone_size: .
cdr3_nt: TGTGCCAGCGGACCAACAGGGGGGGTAAACATTCAGTACTTC
cdr3_aa: CASGPTGGVNIQYF

d_call: .
v_call: TRBV20-1
j_call: TRBJ2-5
cdr3_length: 11
clone_size: .
cdr3_nt: TGCAGTGCTAGGGAGGTGGAGACCCAGTACTTC
cdr3_aa: CSAREVETQYF

d_call: .
v_call: TRBV4-3
j_call: TRBJ2-2
cdr3_length: 15
clone_size: .
cdr3_nt: TGCGCCAGCAGCCAAGGATCGACTATCACCGGGGAGCTGTTTTTT
cdr3_aa: CASSQGSTITGELFF

d_call: .
v_call: TRBV6-5
j_call: TRBJ2-5
cdr3_length: 16
clone_size: .
cdr3_nt: TGTGCCAGCAGTTACTCGATATACAGCCGCCAAGAGACCCAGTACTTC
cdr3_aa: CASSYSIYSRQETQYF

d_call: TRBD1
v_call: TRBV15
j_call: TRBJ2-7
cdr3_length: 16
clone_size: .
cdr3_nt: TGTGCCACCAGCCCTCAATCCGGGACAGGTTGGCACGAGCAGTACTTC
cdr3_aa: CATSPQSGTGWHEQYF

d_call: .
v_call: TRBV5-4
j_call: TRBJ2-5
cdr3_length: 14
clone_size: .
cdr3_nt: TGTGCCAGCAGCTTATATCCCCGCGTGGAGACCCAGTACTTC
cdr3_aa: CASSLYPRVETQYF

d_call: .
v_call: TRBV5-1
j_call: TRBJ2-1
cdr3_length: 15
clone_size: .
cdr3_nt: TGCGCCAGCAGCTTGGAAACAGGGAGAAGTAATGAGCAGTTCTTC
cdr3_aa: CASSLETGRSNEQFF

d_call: .
v_call: TRBV3-1/TRBV3-2
j_call: TRBJ2-7
cdr3_length: 16
clone_size: .
cdr3_nt: TGTGCCAGCAGCCAAGCGAGGGGGACACCGATCTACGAGCAGTACTTC
cdr3_aa: CASSQARGTPIYEQYF

d_call: .
v_call: TRBV5-1
j_call: TRBJ2-7
cdr3_length: 13
clone_size: .
cdr3_nt: TGCGCCAGCAACCTGGACACATCCTACGAGCAGTACTTC
cdr3_aa: CASNLDTSYEQYF

d_call: .
v_call: TRBV4-1
j_call: TRBJ2-7
cdr3_length: 16
clone_size: .
cdr3_nt: TGCGCCAGCAGCCCAGGTCAGGCACAATTACACTACGAGCAGTACTTC
cdr3_aa: CASSPGQAQLHYEQYF

d_call: .
v_call: TRBV5-4
j_call: TRBJ1-1
cdr3_length: 14
clone_size: .
cdr3_nt: TGTGCCAGCAGCTTGGACAGGTGGACCACTGAAGCTTTCTTT
cdr3_aa: CASSLDRWTTEAFF

d_call: TRBD2
v_call: TRBV30
j_call: TRBJ2-7
cdr3_length: 13
clone_size: .
cdr3_nt: TGTGCCTGGAGTAGGGCGGGAGTGAGGGAGCAGTACTTC
cdr3_aa: CAWSRAGVREQYF